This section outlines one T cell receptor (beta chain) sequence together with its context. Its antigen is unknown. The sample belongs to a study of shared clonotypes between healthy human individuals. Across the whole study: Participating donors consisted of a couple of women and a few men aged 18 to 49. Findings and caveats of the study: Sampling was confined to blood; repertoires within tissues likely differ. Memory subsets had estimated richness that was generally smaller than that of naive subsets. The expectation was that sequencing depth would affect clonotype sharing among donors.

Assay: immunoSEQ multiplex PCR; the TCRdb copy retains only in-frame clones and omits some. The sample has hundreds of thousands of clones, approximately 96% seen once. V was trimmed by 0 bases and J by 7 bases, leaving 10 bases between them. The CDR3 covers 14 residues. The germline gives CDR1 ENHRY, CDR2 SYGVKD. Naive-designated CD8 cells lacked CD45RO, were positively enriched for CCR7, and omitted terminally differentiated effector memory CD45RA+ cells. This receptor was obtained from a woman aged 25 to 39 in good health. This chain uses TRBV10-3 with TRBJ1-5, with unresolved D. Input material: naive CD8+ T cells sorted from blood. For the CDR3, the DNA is TGTGCCATCAGTGAGTCGGGGTCAAGCCAGCCCCAGCATTTT. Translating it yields CAISESGSSQPQHF.